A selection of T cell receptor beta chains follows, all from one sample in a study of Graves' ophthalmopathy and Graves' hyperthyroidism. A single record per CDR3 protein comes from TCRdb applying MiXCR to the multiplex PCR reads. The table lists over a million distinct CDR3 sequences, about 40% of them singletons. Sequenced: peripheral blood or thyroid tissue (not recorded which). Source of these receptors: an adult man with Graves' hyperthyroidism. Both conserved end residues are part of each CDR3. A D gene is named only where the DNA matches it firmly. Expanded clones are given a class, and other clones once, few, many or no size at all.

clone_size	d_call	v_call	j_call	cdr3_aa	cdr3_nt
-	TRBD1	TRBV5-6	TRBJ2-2	CASSPGTVFRTGELFF	TGTGCCAGCAGCCCCGGGACAGTGTTTCGGACCGGGGAGCTGTTTTTT
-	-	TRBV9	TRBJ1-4	CASSPTWNEKLFF	TGTGCCAGCAGCCCCACATGGAATGAAAAACTGTTTTTT
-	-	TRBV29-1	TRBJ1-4	CSVLPGGKNEKLFF	TGCAGCGTCCTCCCGGGGGGGAAAAATGAAAAACTGTTTTTT
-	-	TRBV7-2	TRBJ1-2	CASGFGSHYGYTF	TGTGCCAGCGGCTTCGGCAGCCACTATGGCTACACCTTC
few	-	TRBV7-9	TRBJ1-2	CASSPTRWTGNYGYTF	TGTGCCAGCAGCCCCACAAGATGGACGGGTAACTATGGCTACACCTTC
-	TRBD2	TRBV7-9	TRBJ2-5	CASSGGLVDHQETQYF	TGCGCCAGCAGCGGGGGACTAGTGGACCACCAAGAGACCCAGTACTTC
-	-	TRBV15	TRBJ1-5	CATSSLQGYNQPQHF	TGTGCCACCAGCAGCCTACAGGGATACAATCAGCCCCAGCATTTT
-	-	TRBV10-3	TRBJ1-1	CANSQGVNTEAFF	TGTGCCAACTCACAGGGTGTGAACACTGAAGCTTTCTTT
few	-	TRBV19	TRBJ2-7	CASSKRGIEGSYEQYF	TGTGCCAGTAGCAAGAGAGGGATAGAGGGTTCCTACGAGCAGTACTTC
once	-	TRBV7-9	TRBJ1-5	CASTHRAIVETQHF	TGTGCCAGCACTCACAGGGCCATAGTGGAGACCCAGCATTTT
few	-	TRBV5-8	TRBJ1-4	CASSEGQRQLGSEKLFF	TGTGCCAGCAGCGAAGGACAGAGGCAACTTGGTAGTGAAAAACTGTTTTTT
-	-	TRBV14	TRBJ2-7	CASSPPAGQFSEQYF	TGTGCCAGCAGCCCCCCGGCCGGACAGTTCAGCGAGCAGTACTTC
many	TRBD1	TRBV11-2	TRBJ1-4	CASSLEQGRKLFF	TGTGCCAGCAGCTTAGAACAGGGGCGAAAACTGTTTTTT
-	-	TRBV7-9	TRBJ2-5	CASSETSATNETQYF	TGTGCCAGCAGCGAGACAAGCGCGACTAATGAGACCCAGTACTTC
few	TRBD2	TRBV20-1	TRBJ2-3	CSARTSGSTDTQYF	TGCAGTGCTAGGACTAGCGGGAGCACAGATACGCAGTATTTT
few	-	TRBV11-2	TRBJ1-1	CASSLVPGGVTEAFF	TGTGCCAGCAGCTTAGTGCCCGGAGGAGTCACTGAAGCTTTCTTT
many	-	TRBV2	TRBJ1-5	CASSEFGVRTENQPQHF	TGTGCCAGCAGTGAATTTGGCGTTAGGACAGAAAATCAGCCCCAGCATTTT
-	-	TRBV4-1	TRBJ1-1	CASSPKRGNTEAFF	TGCGCCAGCAGCCCCAAGAGAGGGAACACTGAAGCTTTCTTT
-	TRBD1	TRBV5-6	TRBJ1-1	CASSSFLDRVDTEAFF	TGTGCCAGCAGCTCTTTTCTTGACAGGGTGGACACTGAAGCTTTCTTT
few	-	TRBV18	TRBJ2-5	CASSPWIAQETQYF	TGTGCCAGCTCACCATGGATCGCGCAAGAGACCCAGTACTTC
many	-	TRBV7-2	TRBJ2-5	CASSLVPGIGETQYF	TGTGCCAGCAGCTTAGTGCCCGGGATCGGAGAGACCCAGTACTTC
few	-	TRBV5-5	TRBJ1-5	CASSLYLGGQNQPQHF	TGTGCCAGCAGCTTGTATCTGGGTGGGCAGAATCAGCCCCAGCATTTT
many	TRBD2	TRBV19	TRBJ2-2	CASSIHLGLAFGGELFF	TGTGCCAGTAGTATACATCTCGGACTAGCGTTCGGCGGGGAGCTGTTTTTT
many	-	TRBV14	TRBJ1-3	CASSQLRAAGNTIYF	TGTGCCAGCAGCCAACTGAGGGCTGCTGGAAACACCATATATTTT
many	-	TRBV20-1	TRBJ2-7	CSAGSGGTYYEQYF	TGCAGTGCTGGGTCCGGGGGCACATACTACGAGCAGTACTTC
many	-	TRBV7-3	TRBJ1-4	CASSFGKGVNEKLFF	TGTGCCAGCAGCTTCGGGAAAGGAGTGAATGAAAAACTGTTTTTT
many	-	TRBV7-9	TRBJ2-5	CASSLVGMETQYF	TGTGCCAGCAGCTTAGTGGGGATGGAGACCCAGTACTTC
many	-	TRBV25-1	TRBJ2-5	CASSEQGIGETQYF	TGTGCCAGCAGTGAACAGGGGATCGGGGAGACCCAGTACTTC
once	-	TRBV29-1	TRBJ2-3	CSGQLSGTATDTQYF	TGCAGCGGCCAGCTCTCCGGGACTGCAACAGATACGCAGTATTTT
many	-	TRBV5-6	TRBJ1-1	CASSLEWNTEAFF	TGTGCCAGCAGTCTGGAGTGGAACACTGAAGCTTTCTTT
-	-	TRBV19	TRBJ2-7	CASSKLGTLGGYEQYF	TGTGCCAGTAGCAAACTCGGAACGTTGGGGGGCTACGAGCAGTACTTC
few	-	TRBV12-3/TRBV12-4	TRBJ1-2	CASSLLEGLGYTF	TGTGCCAGCAGTTTACTCGAAGGGTTGGGCTACACCTTC
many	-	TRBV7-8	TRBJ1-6	CTSSLAAVGRHLHF	TGTACCAGCAGCTTAGCGGCCGTGGGGCGCCACCTCCACTTT
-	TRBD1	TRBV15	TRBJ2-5	CATSRGGTGIPQETQYF	TGTGCCACCAGCCGAGGGGGGACAGGGATACCGCAAGAGACCCAGTACTTC
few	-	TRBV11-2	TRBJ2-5	CASSPKRAYQETQYF	TGTGCCAGCAGCCCAAAACGGGCCTACCAAGAGACCCAGTACTTC
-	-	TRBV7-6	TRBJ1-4	CASSHIVRVSNEKLFF	TGTGCCAGCAGCCACATAGTCCGAGTCAGTAATGAAAAACTGTTTTTT